Each of the 12 T cell receptor beta chains below was sequenced from the same sample in a study of cytomegalovirus exposure and HLA in healthy donors. PCR was performed using 60 Vbeta and 13 Jbeta primers. Generated by immunoSEQ multiplex PCR, the TCRdb table keeps only in-frame clones and is missing some. Altogether roughly 120,000 clones are present, around two thirds being singletons, with the ten largest covering about 4.4%. The material sequenced was PBMCs. The receptors come from a man aged 55 to 69 in good health and CMV-seropositive.

This clone came up a few times. The rearrangement joins TRBV7-2 to TRBJ2-1; 11 nucleotides line up with TRBD2. Trimming at V came to 1 base and at J to 8 bases, leaving 1 base not matched to a gene. In germline, CDR1 is SGHTA, CDR2 FQGNSA. The CDR3 is 14 amino acids. In DNA, the CDR3 is TGTGCCAGCAGCTTAGTACTAGCGGGGGATGAGCAGTTCTTC. It specifies CASSLVLAGDEQFF.

The chain recombines TRBV2 with TRBJ1-5; 8 bases agree with TRBD1. V lost 8 bases and J lost 0; bases outside the gene matches: 15. CDR1 is SNHLY, CDR2 FYNNEI, per germline. This CDR3 is built from 18 residues. The CDR3 DNA is TGTGCCAGCTCATACCCAGGACAGGGCAAATATAGCAATCAGCCCCAGCATTTT. It translates to CASSYPGQGKYSNQPQHF. The variable domain in full, completed from reference TRBV2 and TRBJ1-5, reads EPEVTQTPSHQVTQMGQEVILRCVPISNHLYFYWYRQILGQKVEFLVSFYNNEISEKSEIFDDQFSVERPDGSNFTLKIRSTKLEDSAMYFCASSYPGQGKYSNQPQHFGDGTRLSIL.

As DNA, the CDR3 is TGTGCCAGTAGTATCCCCGCGGGACAGCCCCAGCATTTT. Residues: CASSIPAGQPQHF. The chain is built from TRBV19 and TRBJ1-5; no definite D call. This CDR3 comprises 13 residues. The V gene's germline CDR1 is LNHDA and CDR2 SQIVND (reference sequence). The V end lost 3 bases, the J end lost 7 bases, and 10 bases lay between the germline ends. Filled out from reference TRBV19 and TRBJ1-5, the complete variable domain reads DGGITQSPKYLFRKEGQNVTLSCEQNLNHDAMYWYRQDPGQGLRLIYYSQIVNDFQKGDIAEGYSVSREKKESFPLTVTSAQKNPTAFYLCASSIPAGQPQHFGDGTRLSIL.

The rearrangement joins TRBV5-1 to TRBJ1-3, with 8 bases aligning to TRBD1. With 0 bases clipped from V and 0 bases from J, the junction kept 8 bases outside the gene matches. The CDR3 is 18 amino acids. Germline V lookup: CDR1 SGHRS, CDR2 YFSETQ. CDR3 DNA: TGCGCCAGCAGCTTGGATTACAGGGGGGGATTCTCTGGAAACACCATATATTTT. It codes for CASSLDYRGGFSGNTIYF.

CDR3 protein: CASSQSSEDTGELFF. The DNA of the CDR3 is TGCGCCAGCAGTCAATCGTCGGAGGACACCGGGGAGCTGTTTTTT. The rearrangement links TRBV23-1 to TRBJ2-2, with a weak D call TRBD2 (5 bases). TRBV23-1 is an open reading frame whose function is uncertain. The CDR3 extends over 15 amino acids. V was pared by 0 bases and J by 3 bases, with 8 bases between.

The chain has TRBV28 and TRBJ1-1, with 8 nucleotides matching TRBD1. The ends lost 4 bases at V and 3 bases at J; junction bases unmatched: 1. The CDR3 length is 13 residues. Germline V gene lookup returns CDR1 MDHEN and CDR2 SYDVKM. In DNA, the CDR3 is TGTGCCAGCAGTTGGGGACAGGACACTGAAGCTTTCTTT. It encodes CASSWGQDTEAFF.

In its sample, this clone was seen a few times. This chain joins TRBV28 and TRBJ1-4; perhaps TRBD1 as D (6 bases). The V end was cut by 3 bases, the J end by 11 bases, with 25 bases between. This CDR3 is built from 17 residues. CDR1 is MDHEN, CDR2 SYDVKM, per germline. CDR3 nucleotides: TGTGCCAGCAGTTTGTTTCGCGATCAGGGGTTTTCGGGGAAACTGTTTTTT. Amino acid sequence: CASSLFRDQGFSGKLFF.

The chain employs TRBV2 and TRBJ2-5, with unresolved D. V was clipped by 3 bases and J by 1 base, with 9 bases between them. Per germline, CDR1 SNHLY and CDR2 FYNNEI. CDR3 length: 14 residues. The CDR3 DNA sequence: TGTGCCAGCAGTGAGTTACTATCCCAAGAGACCCAGTACTTC. Its protein is CASSELLSQETQYF.

This chain uses TRBV29-1 with TRBJ2-2; TRBD1 might be the D (5 bases). The germline gives CDR1 SQVTM, CDR2 ANQGSEA. There are 12 residues in the CDR3. For the CDR3, the DNA is TGCACCGCAGGGCATAACACCGGGGAGCTGTTTTTT. Amino acids: CTAGHNTGELFF.

V is TRBV4-2 and J is TRBJ1-6, with D perhaps TRBD1 (6 bases). The CDR3 is 14 amino acids. Deletions cut 3 bases from V and 9 bases from J, with 12 bases between. Germline assignment: CDR1 LGHNA and CDR2 YNFKEQ. The CDR3 reads CASSQGGTPSPLHF. The CDR3 DNA reads as TGTGCCAGCAGCCAGGGTGGGACACCTTCACCCCTCCACTTT.

This clone was counted once. The chain links TRBV29-1 to TRBJ1-5, with 9 bases fitting TRBD1. CDR1 is SQVTM and CDR2 is ANQGSEA in the germline V gene. V gave up 5 bases and J gave up 3 bases; unmatched junction bases: 5. CDR3 length: 14 residues. The DNA of the CDR3 is TGCAGCGTTTTGACAGGGGGAAACAATCAGCCCCAGCATTTT. Protein: CSVLTGGNNQPQHF.

This clone showed up just a few times. The gene calls are TRBV7-2 and TRBJ2-7, with 8 nucleotides matching TRBD1. Germline V gene lookup returns CDR1 SGHTA and CDR2 FQGNSA. This CDR3 comprises 14 residues. Germline trimming cut 4 bases from V and 5 bases from J; bases unmatched to any gene: 7. The CDR3 here is CASSSPQGANEQYF. In DNA form, the CDR3 reads TGTGCCAGCAGCTCTCCTCAGGGGGCCAACGAGCAGTACTTC.